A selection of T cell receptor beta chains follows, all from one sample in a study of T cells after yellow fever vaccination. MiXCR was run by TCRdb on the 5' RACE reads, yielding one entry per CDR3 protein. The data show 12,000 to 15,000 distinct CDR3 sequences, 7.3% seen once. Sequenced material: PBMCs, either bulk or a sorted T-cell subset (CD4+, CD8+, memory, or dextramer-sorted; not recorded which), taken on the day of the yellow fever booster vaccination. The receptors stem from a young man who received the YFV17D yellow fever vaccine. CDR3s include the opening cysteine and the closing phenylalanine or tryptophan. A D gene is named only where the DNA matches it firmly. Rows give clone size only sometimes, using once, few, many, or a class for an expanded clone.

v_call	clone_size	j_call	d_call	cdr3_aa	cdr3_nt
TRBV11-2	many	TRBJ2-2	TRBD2	CASSSGVTGELFF	TGTGCCAGCAGCAGCGGGGTGACCGGGGAGCTGTTTTTT
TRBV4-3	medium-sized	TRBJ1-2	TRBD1	CASSQDEGARGYTF	TGCGCCAGCAGCCAAGATGAGGGGGCGCGGGGCTACACCTTC
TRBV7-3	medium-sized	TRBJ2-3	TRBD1	CASSGQGGTDTQYF	TGTGCCAGCAGCGGACAGGGTGGGACAGATACGCAGTATTTT
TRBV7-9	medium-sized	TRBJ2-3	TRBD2	CASSSGTSGDTQYF	TGTGCCAGCAGCTCCGGGACTAGCGGTGATACGCAGTATTTT
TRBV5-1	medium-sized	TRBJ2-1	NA	CASSLEGGDYNEQFF	TGCGCCAGCAGCTTGGAAGGGGGGGATTACAATGAGCAGTTCTTC
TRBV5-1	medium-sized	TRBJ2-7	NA	CASSLGGYEQYF	TGCGCCAGCAGCTTGGGGGGTTACGAGCAGTACTTC
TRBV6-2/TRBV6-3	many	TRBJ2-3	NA	CASRRGQRSTDTQYF	TGTGCCAGCAGGCGGGGGCAGCGGAGCACAGATACGCAGTATTTT
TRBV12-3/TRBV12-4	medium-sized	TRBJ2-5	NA	CASSSRLAPGETQYF	TGTGCCAGCAGTTCTCGTCTAGCGCCTGGAGAGACCCAGTACTTC
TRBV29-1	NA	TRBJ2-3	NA	CSGTSTDTQYF	TGCAGCGGGACTAGCACAGATACGCAGTATTTT
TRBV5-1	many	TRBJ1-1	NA	CASSLLGTMNTEAFF	TGCGCCAGCAGCTTGCTTGGGACCATGAACACTGAAGCTTTCTTT
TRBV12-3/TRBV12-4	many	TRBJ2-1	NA	CASSPGTINEQFF	TGTGCCAGCAGCCCTGGGACAATCAATGAGCAGTTCTTC
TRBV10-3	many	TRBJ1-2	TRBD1	CAIKQGDYGYTF	TGTGCCATCAAACAGGGGGACTATGGCTACACCTTC
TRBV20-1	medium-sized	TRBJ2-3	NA	CSARSSRGGTDTQYF	TGCAGTGCTAGGTCGAGTCGAGGAGGCACAGATACGCAGTATTTT
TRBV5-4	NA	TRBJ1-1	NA	CASSPTADTEAFF	TGTGCCAGCAGCCCGACGGCCGACACTGAAGCTTTCTTT
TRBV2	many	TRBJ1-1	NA	CASSDLPNTEAFF	TGTGCCAGCAGTGATCTCCCCAACACTGAAGCTTTCTTT
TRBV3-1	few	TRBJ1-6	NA	CASSQTGFPNSPLHF	TGTGCCAGCAGCCAAACGGGGTTCCCCAATTCACCCCTCCACTTT
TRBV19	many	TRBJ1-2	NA	CASSIQGGRARGYTF	TGTGCCAGTAGTATCCAGGGAGGACGAGCTCGTGGCTACACCTTC
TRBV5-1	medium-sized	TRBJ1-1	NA	CASKGDGPFF	TGCGCCAGCAAGGGGGACGGGCCTTTCTTT
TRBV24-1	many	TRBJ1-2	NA	CATSVDNYGYTF	TGTGCAACTTCGGTGGACAACTATGGCTACACCTTC
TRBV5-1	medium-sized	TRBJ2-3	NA	CASSATGRPPNTQYF	TGCGCCAGCAGCGCTACGGGTAGGCCGCCAAATACGCAGTATTTT
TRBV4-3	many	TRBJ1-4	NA	CASSQGAGDNEKLFF	TGCGCCAGCAGCCAAGGCGCAGGCGATAATGAAAAACTGTTTTTT
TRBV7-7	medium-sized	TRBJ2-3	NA	CASSATSWGDTQYF	TGTGCTAGCAGCGCAACTAGTTGGGGAGATACGCAGTATTTT
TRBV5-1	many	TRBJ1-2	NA	CASSLRTGDGYTF	TGCGCCAGCAGCTTGCGTACGGGGGATGGCTACACCTTC
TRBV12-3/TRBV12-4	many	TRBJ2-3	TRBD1	CASLPGTGGTDTQYF	TGTGCCAGCTTACCCGGGACAGGGGGCACAGATACGCAGTATTTT
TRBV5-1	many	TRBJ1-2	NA	CASSNGIPPGYYGYTF	TGCGCCAGCAGCAATGGGATTCCCCCGGGCTACTATGGCTACACCTTC
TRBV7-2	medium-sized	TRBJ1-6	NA	CASSLAGGNNSPLHF	TGTGCCAGCAGCTTAGCAGGGGGAAATAATTCACCCCTCCACTTT
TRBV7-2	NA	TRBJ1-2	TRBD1	CASSLGTGVDYGYTF	TGTGCCAGCAGCTTAGGCACAGGGGTGGACTATGGCTACACCTTC
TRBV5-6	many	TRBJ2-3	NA	CASSLPQGLTDTQYF	TGTGCCAGCAGCTTACCGCAGGGGCTCACAGATACGCAGTATTTT
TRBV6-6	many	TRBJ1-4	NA	CASSPPLWGEKLFF	TGTGCCAGCAGCCCACCACTTTGGGGTGAAAAACTGTTTTTT